This T cell receptor (beta chain) comes out of a study of quantifying T cell responses using KT2 cells. Study-level information: RNA was reverse transcribed with TCR alpha and beta constant-region primers.

This clonotype was detected many times. The ends lost 3 bases at V and 5 bases at J; junction bases unmatched: 6. CDR3 length: 15 amino acids. Germline values: CDR1 SGDLS, CDR2 YYNGEE. Each cDNA got a UMI-containing oligo ligated at its 3' end. An equimolar mix of RC1.1 and RC1.2 primed the beta chain across TRBC1 and TRBC2. Separate processing of TCR alpha and beta chains began at the second PCR. Using its own MiXCR run on the UMI-ligation and nested PCR reads, TCRdb lists one record per CDR3 protein. Of tens of thousands of distinct CDR3 sequences in the sample, 9% to 15% were seen once. This receptor was taken from a human donor. V is TRBV9 and J is TRBJ2-1; 9 nucleotides align to TRBD1. The sample consisted of PBMCs spiked with cells of the T cell clone KT2. The CDR3 coding sequence is TGTGCCAGCAGCGCAAGGACAGGGGTCAACAATGAGCAGTTCTTC. It encodes CASSARTGVNNEQFF.